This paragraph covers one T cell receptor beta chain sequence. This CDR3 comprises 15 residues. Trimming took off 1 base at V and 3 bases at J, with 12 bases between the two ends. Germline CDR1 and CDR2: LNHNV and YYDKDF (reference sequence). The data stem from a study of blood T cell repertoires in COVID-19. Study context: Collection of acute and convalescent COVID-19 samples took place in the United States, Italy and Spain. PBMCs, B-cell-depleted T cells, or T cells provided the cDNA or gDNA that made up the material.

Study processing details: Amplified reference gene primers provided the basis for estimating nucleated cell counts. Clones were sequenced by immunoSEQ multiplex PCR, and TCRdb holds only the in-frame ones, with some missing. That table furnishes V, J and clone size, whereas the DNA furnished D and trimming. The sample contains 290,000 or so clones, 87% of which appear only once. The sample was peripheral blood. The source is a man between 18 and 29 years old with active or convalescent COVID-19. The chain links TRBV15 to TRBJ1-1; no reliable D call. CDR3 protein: CATSRGTPGDTEAFF. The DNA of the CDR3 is TGTGCCACCAGCAGAGGGACCCCCGGGGACACTGAAGCTTTCTTT.